The 16 T cell receptor beta chains reported below all come from one sample, sequenced in a study of cytomegalovirus exposure and HLA in healthy donors. Sequencing was performed with immunoSEQ multiplex PCR; in TCRdb, only in-frame clones are kept and a portion is missing. The data hold about 130,000 clones, with approximately 94% observed a single time. The sample consisted of PBMCs. These receptors were collected from a man aged 18 to 30 in good health and CMV-seropositive.

A single count supports this clone. The J gene is TRBJ1-1, the V gene TRBV7-9, with no clear D. The CDR3 runs 14 residues. Per the germline V gene, CDR1 is SEHNR and CDR2 is FQNEAQ (reference sequence). Trimming removed 2 bases from V and 3 bases from J, with 10 bases in between. DNA of the CDR3: TGTGCCAGCAGCTTATCATCCGGGGACACTGAAGCTTTCTTT. It specifies CASSLSSGDTEAFF. Using reference TRBV7-9 and TRBJ1-1 for the parts outside the CDR3, the full variable domain is DTGVSQNPRHKITKRGQNVTFRCDPISEHNRLYWYRQTLGQGPEFLTYFQNEAQLEKSRLLSDRFSAERPKGSFSTLEIQRTEQGDSAMYLCASSLSSGDTEAFFGQGTRLTVV.

This clone was counted once. This rearrangement joins TRBV5-1 to TRBJ1-2, with 9 bases lining up with TRBD1. Germline V lookup: CDR1 SGHRS, CDR2 YFSETQ. The CDR3 loop spans 13 amino acids. Trimming at V came to 4 bases and at J to 6 bases, leaving 4 bases not matched to a gene. The CDR3 sequence is CASSEGQGHGYTF. The DNA for the CDR3 is TGCGCCAGCAGCGAGGGACAGGGACATGGCTACACCTTC.

The chain carries TRBV4-2 and TRBJ1-5; D call uncertain. CDR1 LGHNA and CDR2 YNFKEQ come from the germline V gene. V lost 0 bases and J lost 6, with 12 bases in between. The CDR3 spans 15 residues. DNA of the CDR3: TGTGCCAGCAGCCAAGATGGTATAGGCGGTCAGCCCCAGCATTTT. It translates to CASSQDGIGGQPQHF.

The chain carries TRBV10-3 and TRBJ1-1; 7 positions agree with TRBD1. The junction had 9 bases not matched to a gene; V was cut back by 0 bases and J by 5 bases. CDR1 is ENHRY, CDR2 SYGVKD, per germline. The CDR3 spans 16 residues. The CDR3 sequence: CAISESARTGVTEAFF. CDR3 in DNA: TGTGCCATCAGTGAGTCAGCTAGGACAGGCGTGACTGAAGCTTTCTTT.

The chain is built from TRBV14 and TRBJ2-1, with 9 bases identical to TRBD2. The germline V gene encodes CDR1 SGHDN and CDR2 FVKESK. The CDR3 has 16 amino acids. V was pared by 3 bases and J by 0 bases, with 3 bases of the junction left unmatched. The CDR3 sequence is CASSQERGASYNEQFF. The DNA for the CDR3 is TGTGCCAGCAGCCAGGAGCGGGGGGCCTCCTACAATGAGCAGTTCTTC. The whole variable domain, filled in from reference TRBV14 and TRBJ2-1, reads EAGVTQFPSHSVIEKGQTVTLRCDPISGHDNLYWYRRVMGKEIKFLLHFVKESKQDESGMPNNRFLAERTGGTYSTLKVQPAELEDSGVYFCASSQERGASYNEQFFGPGTRLTVL.

Note on this clone: This sample also contains other DNA sequences that code for the same CDR3. CDR3 amino acids: CASSYRGNQPQHF. In DNA form, the CDR3 reads TGTGCCAGCAGTTACAGGGGCAATCAGCCCCAGCATTTT. V gene TRBV7-2 combines with J gene TRBJ1-5, with a tentative D call TRBD1 (6 bases). V lost 6 bases, J lost 2 bases, and 8 bases lay in between. This CDR3 has 13 residues. CDR1 and CDR2 from the germline V gene are SGHTA and FQGNSA.

The chain is built from TRBV19 and TRBJ2-1, with TRBD2 identical over 7 bases. The CDR3 loop spans 13 amino acids. Trimming removed 5 bases from V and 9 bases from J; junction bases left unmatched: 7. Germline V gene data show CDR1 as LNHDA and CDR2 as SQIVND (reference sequence). This chain's CDR3 is CASSPRLASEQFF. The DNA of the CDR3 is TGTGCCAGTAGTCCCCGACTAGCTAGTGAGCAGTTCTTC.

The rearrangement links TRBV10-1 to TRBJ2-1; D might be TRBD1 (6 bases). The CDR3 sequence is 17 residues long. From germline, CDR1 is WNHNN and CDR2 SYGVQD (reference sequence). Trimming removed 6 bases at V and 10 bases at J, with 28 bases between. The CDR3 bases are TGCGCCAGCAGCAAAACGGACAGCCAAAATTCTTTCAGGGAGCAGTTCTTC. Amino acids: CASSKTDSQNSFREQFF.

The V gene is TRBV18, the J gene TRBJ2-3; 9 nucleotides match TRBD2. The CDR3 has 16 amino acids. V shed 6 bases, J shed 5 bases, and the junction held 12 bases outside the gene matches. Germline V lookup: CDR1 KGHSH, CDR2 LQKENI. CDR3 loop: CASSPGVAGAGDTQYF. The CDR3 DNA is TGTGCCAGCTCCCCTGGAGTAGCGGGAGCGGGAGATACGCAGTATTTT.

This chain connects TRBV6-1 to TRBJ2-7; D ambiguous. The V gene's germline CDR1 is MNHNS and CDR2 SASEGT. This CDR3 is built from 13 residues. Deletions cut 6 bases from V and 3 bases from J, with 12 bases between. This CDR3 reads CASSERLSYEQYF. The CDR3 coding sequence is TGTGCCAGCAGCGAGCGCTTGAGCTACGAGCAGTACTTC.

The chain combines TRBV5-1 with TRBJ2-5, with 13 bases identical to TRBD2. CDR1 and CDR2 (germline): SGHRS, YFSETQ. V shed 3 bases, J shed 3 bases, and the junction held 5 bases outside the gene matches. The CDR3 totals 16 residues. The CDR3 coding sequence is TGCGCCAGCAGCTCGGTGGGACTAGCGGGAAAAGAGACCCAGTACTTC. Translation gives CASSSVGLAGKETQYF.

The CDR3 region is CASSELADYNEQFF. In nucleotides, the CDR3 is TGTGCCAGCAGTGAACTAGCGGACTACAATGAGCAGTTCTTC. The rearrangement joins TRBV2 to TRBJ2-1; the match to TRBD2 covers 7 bases. J gave up 3 bases and V 2 bases, and 1 base lay outside the gene matches. Germline lookup yields CDR1 SNHLY and CDR2 FYNNEI. The CDR3 sequence is 14 residues long.

The V and J genes are TRBV7-9 and TRBJ2-7; D uncertain. The CDR3 length is 12 residues. Germline assignment: CDR1 SEHNR and CDR2 FQNEAQ (reference sequence). With 1 base removed from V and 6 bases from J, the gap between germline ends came to 7 bases. The CDR3 nucleotides are TGTGCCAGCAGCTTAGGGCGGCTCGAGCAGTACTTC. It encodes CASSLGRLEQYF.

This rearrangement joins TRBV7-8 to TRBJ2-7; D not resolved. This CDR3 comprises 13 residues. Germline lookup yields CDR1 SGHVS and CDR2 FQNEAQ. Trimming cost V 0 bases and J 7 bases, with 10 bases left between them. The CDR3 coding sequence is TGTGCCAGCAGCTTAGCCGTAATGACTGAGCAGTACTTC. Translated, it gives CASSLAVMTEQYF.

This clone showed up just once. The chain is built from TRBV5-6 and TRBJ2-7, with TRBD1 matching 7 bases. The CDR3 spans 13 residues. The germline CDR1 and CDR2 sequences are SGHDT and YYEEEE. J gave up 5 bases and V 4 bases, and 6 bases lay outside the gene matches. CDR3 residues: CASSLDRIHEQYF. Here the CDR3 DNA reads TGTGCCAGCAGCCTGGACAGGATTCACGAGCAGTACTTC. Supplemented by reference TRBV5-6 and TRBJ2-7, the full variable domain reads DAGVTQSPTHLIKTRGQQVTLRCSPKSGHDTVSWYQQALGQGPQFIFQYYEEEERQRGNFPDRFSGHQFPNYSSELNVNALLLGDSALYLCASSLDRIHEQYFGPGTRLTVT.

The CDR3 is CASSSPPGTGRYGYTF. In DNA, the CDR3 is TGTGCCAGCAGTTCACCCCCCGGGACAGGACGTTATGGCTACACCTTC. This chain uses TRBV6-6 with TRBJ1-2; TRBD1 aligns across 8 bases. The CDR3 has 16 amino acids. V lost 4 bases, J lost 5 bases, and 12 bases stayed unmatched. The germline gives CDR1 MNHNY, CDR2 SVGAGI (reference sequence).